Listed below are T cell receptor beta chains from one sample, sequenced in a study of pediatric ulcerative colitis. Profiled with immunoSEQ multiplex PCR; TCRdb holds only in-frame clones, not every one. The sample has under 50,000 clones, about four fifths seen once. The sample consisted of gut tissue. Receptors were obtained from a girl aged 5 to 17 with moderate ulcerative colitis. CDR3s include the opening cysteine and the closing phenylalanine or tryptophan. A D gene is named only where the DNA matches it firmly. Some rows have no size entry. The others give once, few or many, or a class for an expanded clone.

j_gene: TRBJ2-3
d_gene: NA
v_gene: TRBV2
abundance: NA
CDR3nt: TGTGCCAGCGGACCAGGGAGGCAGCTTACCACAGATACGCAGTATTTT
CDR3aa: CASGPGRQLTTDTQYF

j_gene: TRBJ1-2
d_gene: NA
v_gene: TRBV6-4
abundance: NA
CDR3nt: TGTGCCAGCAGTGACTCAGGGTTTGGCTACACCTTC
CDR3aa: CASSDSGFGYTF

j_gene: TRBJ2-3
d_gene: NA
v_gene: TRBV19
abundance: few
CDR3nt: TGTGCCAGTAGTATAGGAACAGATACGCAGTATTTT
CDR3aa: CASSIGTDTQYF

j_gene: TRBJ2-1
d_gene: NA
v_gene: TRBV4-1
abundance: NA
CDR3nt: TGCGCCAGCAGCCAAGACAGGACAGTCGGATTCTACAATGAGCAGTTCTTC
CDR3aa: CASSQDRTVGFYNEQFF

j_gene: TRBJ1-1
d_gene: TRBD1
v_gene: TRBV18
abundance: NA
CDR3nt: TGTGCCAGCTCACCGACGACAGGGCCAAACACTGAAGCTTTCTTT
CDR3aa: CASSPTTGPNTEAFF

j_gene: TRBJ1-2
d_gene: NA
v_gene: TRBV6-5
abundance: NA
CDR3nt: TGTGCCAGCAGTTACTCTCAGGGAATTGCTGGCTACACCTTC
CDR3aa: CASSYSQGIAGYTF

j_gene: TRBJ2-1
d_gene: NA
v_gene: TRBV27
abundance: NA
CDR3nt: TGTGCCAGCAGTTGGACTATTTCGGGGGATGAGCAGTTCTTC
CDR3aa: CASSWTISGDEQFF

j_gene: TRBJ1-2
d_gene: TRBD1
v_gene: TRBV5-6
abundance: NA
CDR3nt: TGTGCCAGCAGCCCGGGACAGGGGTGGTTCGGCTACACCTTC
CDR3aa: CASSPGQGWFGYTF

j_gene: TRBJ1-1
d_gene: NA
v_gene: TRBV7-9
abundance: few
CDR3nt: TGTGCCAGCAGCCCCGAAGGATCGAGCACTGAAGCTTTCTTT
CDR3aa: CASSPEGSSTEAFF

j_gene: TRBJ2-1
d_gene: NA
v_gene: TRBV2
abundance: NA
CDR3nt: TGTGCCAGCAGTGAAGTCAGGACAGCTAACAATGAGCAGTTCTTC
CDR3aa: CASSEVRTANNEQFF

j_gene: TRBJ2-7
d_gene: NA
v_gene: TRBV7-2
abundance: NA
CDR3nt: TGTGCCAGCAGCCCCCGCCTCTACGAGCAGTACTTC
CDR3aa: CASSPRLYEQYF

j_gene: TRBJ1-4
d_gene: NA
v_gene: TRBV30
abundance: NA
CDR3nt: TGTGCCTGGAGTGGGGACGGCGTGTCCAGGGTCGGAAAACTGTTTTTT
CDR3aa: CAWSGDGVSRVGKLFF

j_gene: TRBJ2-5
d_gene: NA
v_gene: TRBV6-6
abundance: NA
CDR3nt: TGTGCCAGCAGTGCCCCAGGGACCCAGTACTTC
CDR3aa: CASSAPGTQYF

j_gene: TRBJ2-7
d_gene: TRBD1
v_gene: TRBV11-3
abundance: NA
CDR3nt: TGTGCCAGCAGCTTGGGACAGGGGCCCTACGAGCAGTACTTC
CDR3aa: CASSLGQGPYEQYF

j_gene: TRBJ1-1
d_gene: TRBD1
v_gene: TRBV28
abundance: NA
CDR3nt: TGTGCCAGCAGTGGATATAGGGGGCGCGGTGAAGCTTTCTTT
CDR3aa: CASSGYRGRGEAFF

j_gene: TRBJ2-2
d_gene: TRBD1
v_gene: TRBV4-1
abundance: once
CDR3nt: TGCGCCAGCAGCCAAACCGCGCCGGGACAGGACAATAATGAGAACACCGGGGAGCTGTTTTTT
CDR3aa: CASSQTAPGQDNNENTGELFF

j_gene: TRBJ1-4
d_gene: NA
v_gene: TRBV10-1
abundance: NA
CDR3nt: TGCGCCAGCTCACCGTCTTCCGGGCAGAGTGAAAAACTGTTTTTT
CDR3aa: CASSPSSGQSEKLFF

j_gene: TRBJ2-2
d_gene: NA
v_gene: TRBV6-1
abundance: NA
CDR3nt: TGTGCCAGCAGTGGGTATGGGGCTCGAGGGACCGGGGAGCTGTTTTTT
CDR3aa: CASSGYGARGTGELFF

j_gene: TRBJ2-5
d_gene: NA
v_gene: TRBV5-4
abundance: NA
CDR3nt: TGTGCCAGCAGCTTTGGTGGCGGGACTGTGGAGACCCAGTACTTC
CDR3aa: CASSFGGGTVETQYF

j_gene: TRBJ2-1
d_gene: TRBD1
v_gene: TRBV9
abundance: NA
CDR3nt: TGTGCCAGCAGCGTCTCCTTTGACAGGGAACAAGGGCGTCCGGACAATGAGCAGTTCTTC
CDR3aa: CASSVSFDREQGRPDNEQFF

j_gene: TRBJ2-3
d_gene: TRBD2
v_gene: TRBV28
abundance: NA
CDR3nt: TGTGCCAGCAAACTAGCGGGTCTCACAGATACGCAGTATTTT
CDR3aa: CASKLAGLTDTQYF

j_gene: TRBJ2-5
d_gene: NA
v_gene: TRBV5-1
abundance: few
CDR3nt: TGCGCCAGCAGCGGCAACGTTGGGGCCGGCGAGACCCAGTACTTC
CDR3aa: CASSGNVGAGETQYF

j_gene: TRBJ2-7
d_gene: TRBD2
v_gene: TRBV18
abundance: NA
CDR3nt: TGTGCCAGCTCGTACCAGAGGGAACTAGCGGGGAGCTCCTACGAGCAGTACTTC
CDR3aa: CASSYQRELAGSSYEQYF

j_gene: TRBJ1-4
d_gene: NA
v_gene: TRBV5-1
abundance: NA
CDR3nt: TGCGCCAGCAGCTTGGGGGGTGCGAGAGGCGGTGAAAAACTGTTTTTT
CDR3aa: CASSLGGARGGEKLFF

j_gene: TRBJ2-1
d_gene: TRBD1
v_gene: TRBV28
abundance: NA
CDR3nt: TGTGCCAGCAGGTCCCTCTCGGGACAGGGCTACAATGAGCAGTTCTTC
CDR3aa: CASRSLSGQGYNEQFF

j_gene: TRBJ2-7
d_gene: NA
v_gene: TRBV18
abundance: NA
CDR3nt: TGTGCCAGCTCACCAGGGGGGGACAGCTCCTACGAGCAGTACTTC
CDR3aa: CASSPGGDSSYEQYF

j_gene: TRBJ1-6
d_gene: TRBD1
v_gene: TRBV11-2
abundance: few
CDR3nt: TGTGCCAGCAGCTTAGGTGGGGGACAGGGAGATTCACCCCTCCACTTT
CDR3aa: CASSLGGGQGDSPLHF

j_gene: TRBJ1-1
d_gene: NA
v_gene: TRBV18
abundance: NA
CDR3nt: TGTGCCAGCTCACCAGGGCGAAACCTGAACACTGAAGCTTTCTTT
CDR3aa: CASSPGRNLNTEAFF

j_gene: TRBJ2-2
d_gene: TRBD2
v_gene: TRBV11-3
abundance: once
CDR3nt: TGTGCCAGCAGTTCCCGGGGGGCGAACACCGGGGAGCTGTTTTTT
CDR3aa: CASSSRGANTGELFF

j_gene: TRBJ2-1
d_gene: NA
v_gene: TRBV5-1
abundance: few
CDR3nt: TGCGCCAGCAGCTTGGTACTGGGGCGGGACAGCAATGAGCAGTTCTTC
CDR3aa: CASSLVLGRDSNEQFF

j_gene: TRBJ1-5
d_gene: NA
v_gene: TRBV2
abundance: once
CDR3nt: TGTGCCAGCAAGCCGGGGGTCGGCAATCAGCCCCAGCATTTT
CDR3aa: CASKPGVGNQPQHF

j_gene: TRBJ1-2
d_gene: NA
v_gene: TRBV7-9
abundance: medium-sized
CDR3nt: TGTGCCAGCAGTGGGGGCGAGACGTATGGCTACACCTTC
CDR3aa: CASSGGETYGYTF

j_gene: TRBJ1-6
d_gene: TRBD1
v_gene: TRBV4-3
abundance: few
CDR3nt: TGCGCCAGCAGCCAAGCGGACAGGGCGAATTCACCCCTCCACTTT
CDR3aa: CASSQADRANSPLHF

j_gene: TRBJ1-1
d_gene: TRBD1
v_gene: TRBV7-9
abundance: few
CDR3nt: TGTGCCAGCAGCGAGGACAGGACCATGAACACTGAAGCTTTCTTT
CDR3aa: CASSEDRTMNTEAFF

j_gene: TRBJ2-1
d_gene: NA
v_gene: TRBV27
abundance: NA
CDR3nt: TGTGCCAGCAGTTTAAAATTTGCGGGAACCTACAATGAGCAGTTCTTC
CDR3aa: CASSLKFAGTYNEQFF